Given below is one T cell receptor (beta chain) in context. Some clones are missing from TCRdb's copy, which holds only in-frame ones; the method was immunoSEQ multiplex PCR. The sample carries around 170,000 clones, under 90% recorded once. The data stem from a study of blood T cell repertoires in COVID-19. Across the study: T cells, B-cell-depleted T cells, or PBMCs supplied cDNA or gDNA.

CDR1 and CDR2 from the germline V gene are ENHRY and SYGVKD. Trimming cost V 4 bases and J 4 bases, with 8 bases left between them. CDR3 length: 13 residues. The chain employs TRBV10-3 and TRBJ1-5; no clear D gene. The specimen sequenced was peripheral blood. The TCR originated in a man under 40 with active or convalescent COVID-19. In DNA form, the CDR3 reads TGTGCCATCAGTGTGGAGGAAAATCAGCCCCAGCATTTT. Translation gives CAISVEENQPQHF.